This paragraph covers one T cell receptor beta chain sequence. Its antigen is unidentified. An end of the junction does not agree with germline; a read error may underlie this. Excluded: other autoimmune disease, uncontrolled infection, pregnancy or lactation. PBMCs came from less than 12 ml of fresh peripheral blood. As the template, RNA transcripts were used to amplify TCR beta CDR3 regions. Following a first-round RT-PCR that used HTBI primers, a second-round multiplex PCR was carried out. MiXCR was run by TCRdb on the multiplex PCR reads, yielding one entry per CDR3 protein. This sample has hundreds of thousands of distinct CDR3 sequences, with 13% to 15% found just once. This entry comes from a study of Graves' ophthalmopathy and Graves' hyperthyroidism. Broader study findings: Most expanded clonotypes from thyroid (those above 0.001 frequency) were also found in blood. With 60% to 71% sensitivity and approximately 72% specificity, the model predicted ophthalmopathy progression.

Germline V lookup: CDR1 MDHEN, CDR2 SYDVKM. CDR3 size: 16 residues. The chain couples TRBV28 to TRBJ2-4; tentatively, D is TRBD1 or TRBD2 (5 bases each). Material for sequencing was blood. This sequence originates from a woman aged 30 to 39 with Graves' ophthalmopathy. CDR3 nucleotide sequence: TGTGCCAGCAGATACCGACCGGGACGGGTCAAAAACATTAAGTACTTC. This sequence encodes CASRYRPGRVKNIKYF.